This T cell receptor (beta chain) was obtained from a study of cytomegalovirus exposure and HLA in healthy donors. Study-level information: The 130 or so validation repertoires used the same platform as the approximately 670 first-cohort repertoires (as reported by a later analysis).

The study, taken as a whole, reports: Associated with cytomegalovirus, according to the listing, were some 180 TCR beta chains.

The donors were part of the roughly 120-subject validation cohort, which stood apart from the 666-subject first cohort. As regards this clone: Its target is not known.

The repertoire was sequenced with immunoSEQ multiplex PCR; TCRdb's copy has only in-frame clones and lacks some. The sample lists 56,000 or so clones, roughly 92% occurring once. The sequenced sample consisted of PBMCs. The receptor comes from a young man in good health and CMV-seronegative.

The DNA of the CDR3 is TGCGCCAGCAGCTTCGACCTAGCGGGAGGCAATGAGCAGTTCTTC. It encodes CASSFDLAGGNEQFF. The J gene is TRBJ2-1, the V gene TRBV5-1; 11 bases agree with TRBD2. Germline values: CDR1 SGHRS, CDR2 YFSETQ. V shed 2 bases and J 6 bases; nucleotides not matched to a gene: 4. This CDR3 has 15 residues.